The 20 T cell receptor beta chains presented below share a single source sample, sequenced in a study of cytomegalovirus exposure and HLA in healthy donors. PCR used 60 Vbeta primers and 13 Jbeta primers. Data came from immunoSEQ multiplex PCR; TCRdb stores just in-frame clones and leaves some out. Of a few hundred thousand clones listed, about 79% are singletons. Input material: PBMCs. These receptors were taken from a man aged 18 to 29 in good health and CMV-seronegative.

Of note for this clone: At one boundary the junction diverges from the germline segment, which might be a read error. V and J are TRBV6-5 and TRBJ1-6, with 9 bases identical to TRBD1. Germline V CDR1 and CDR2: MNHEY, SVGAGI. The CDR3 is 14 residues long. The CDR3 here is CASSWGQGNSPLHF. In DNA form, the CDR3 reads TGTGCCAGTAGTTGGGGACAGGGTAATTCACCCCTCCACTTT.

On this clone itself: No conserved phenylalanine or tryptophan ends this CDR3, so it is likely a read error. The DNA is left out, because the CDR3 cannot be placed on it with certainty; the CDR3 is given as TCRdb lists it. The V gene is TRBV9, the J gene TRBJ1-2; TRBD1, the D gene given by the table, was not confirmed from the DNA. Germline CDR1 is SGDLS and CDR2 is YYNGEE. The CDR3 is made up of 11 amino acids, end residues included. The CDR3 protein is CASSVNRSPKT.

V gene TRBV5-1 combines with J gene TRBJ2-2; no clear D gene. Germline lookup yields CDR1 SGHRS and CDR2 YFSETQ. Trimming took 0 bases from V and 1 from J, leaving 7 bases between them. This CDR3 comprises 15 residues. This chain's CDR3 is CASSLDGVNTGELFF. CDR3 nucleotides: TGCGCCAGCAGCTTGGACGGAGTGAACACCGGGGAGCTGTTTTTT.

This clone showed up just once. The chain joins TRBV6-6 to TRBJ2-7; TRBD1 agrees at 8 bases. The CDR3 totals 14 residues. V was clipped by 6 bases and J by 2 bases; unmatched bases: 6. Germline V gives CDR1 MNHNY, CDR2 SVGAGI (reference sequence). The CDR3 DNA reads as TGTGCCAGCAGCCATACGACAGGGGCCTACGAGCAGTACTTC. It translates to CASSHTTGAYEQYF.

A few counts support this clone. The rearrangement joins TRBV30 to TRBJ1-5; D is perhaps TRBD1 (5 bases). V was cut by 1 base and J by 5 bases, with 9 bases left in between. This CDR3 has 13 amino acids. CDR1 and CDR2 from the germline V gene are GTSNPN and SVGIG (reference sequence). This CDR3 reads CAWSAGSDQPQHF. The DNA for the CDR3 is TGTGCCTGGAGTGCAGGGTCGGATCAGCCCCAGCATTTT.

The chain has TRBV7-8 and TRBJ2-7; perhaps TRBD2 as D (6 bases). The V gene lost 5 bases and the J gene lost 4 bases, with 15 bases spanning the gap. This CDR3 region has 14 residues. CDR1 is SGHVS, CDR2 FQNEAQ, per germline. CDR3 in amino acids: CASSDGSGLYEQYF. In DNA, the CDR3 is TGTGCCAGCAGCGACGGGAGTGGGCTTTACGAGCAGTACTTC.

The rearrangement links TRBV11-2 to TRBJ2-5; D is perhaps TRBD2 (6 bases). This CDR3 spans 14 amino acids. Trimming removed 1 base from V and 3 bases from J, with 9 bases in between. The germline CDR1 and CDR2 sequences are SGHAT and FQNNGV. For the CDR3, the DNA is TGTGCCAGCAGCTTAGGATGGGGGGAAGAGACCCAGTACTTC. Translated, it gives CASSLGWGEETQYF. The full variable domain, in which reference TRBV11-2 and TRBJ2-5 provide the parts outside the CDR3, is EAGVAQSPRYKIIEKRQSVAFWCNPISGHATLYWYQQILGQGPKLLIQFQNNGVVDDSQLPKDRFSAERLKGVDSTLKIQPAKLEDSAVYLCASSLGWGEETQYFGPGTRLLVL.

The gene calls are TRBV2 and TRBJ1-5, with 9 nucleotides matching TRBD1. V gave up 9 bases and J gave up 1 base; unmatched junction bases: 4. In germline, CDR1 is SNHLY, CDR2 FYNNEI. The CDR3 extends over 14 amino acids. The CDR3 region is CASGDRGSNQPQHF. CDR3 bases: TGTGCCAGTGGAGACAGGGGGAGCAATCAGCCCCAGCATTTT.

J is TRBJ2-1 and V is TRBV11-3; 7 bases fit TRBD2. Germline V gene data show CDR1 as SGHNT and CDR2 as YENEEA. V shed 4 bases and J 3 bases; nucleotides not matched to a gene: 18. The CDR3 runs to 19 residues. CDR3 nucleotides: TGTGCCAGCAGCTCGATTAGTGGGCCCCCTTCGGGGGGCTACAATGAGCAGTTCTTC. Its translation is CASSSISGPPSGGYNEQFF.

The genes are TRBV4-2 and TRBJ2-7; 7 nucleotides line up with TRBD1. J lost 2 bases, V lost 1 base, and 2 bases had no gene match. Germline loops: CDR1 LGHNA, CDR2 YNFKEQ. The CDR3 has 14 amino acids. In DNA form, the CDR3 reads TGTGCCAGCAGCCAAGGGCAGGGGGCCTACGAGCAGTACTTC. Translating gives CASSQGQGAYEQYF.

The rearrangement links TRBV11-2 to TRBJ1-1; D is unresolved. The V end lost 3 bases, the J end lost 2 bases, and 7 bases lay between the germline ends. CDR3 length: 13 residues. Germline V CDR1 and CDR2: SGHAT, FQNNGV. The CDR3 DNA is TGTGCCAGCAGCTTTCGAGTTAACACTGAAGCTTTCTTT. Translating gives CASSFRVNTEAFF.

This chain connects TRBV7-6 to TRBJ2-1, with D possibly matching TRBD2 (6 bases). The length of the CDR3 is 16 residues. The germline CDR1 and CDR2 sequences are SGHVS and FNYEAQ. V was shortened by 1 base and J by 2 bases, with 12 bases between the two germline ends. CDR3 residues: CASSLEREVAYNEQFF. The CDR3 bases are TGTGCCAGCAGCTTAGAAAGGGAGGTTGCCTACAATGAGCAGTTCTTC. Based on the CDR3 plus reference TRBV7-6 and TRBJ2-1, the full variable domain is GAGVSQSPRYKVTKRGQDVALRCDPISGHVSLYWYRQALGQGPEFLTYFNYEAQQDKSGLPNDRFSAERPEGSISTLTIQRTEQRDSAMYRCASSLEREVAYNEQFFGPGTRLTVL.

The chain recombines TRBV6-1 with TRBJ1-5; D is unclear. The CDR3 covers 13 residues. Germline loops: CDR1 MNHNS, CDR2 SASEGT. Between the trimmed V and J ends, which lost 2 bases and 5 bases, there was a span of 7 bases. CDR3 in amino acids: CASSEQIDQPQHF. The DNA of the CDR3 is TGTGCCAGCAGTGAACAAATAGATCAGCCCCAGCATTTT.

This clone was counted a few times. This chain uses TRBV28 with TRBJ1-2, with 7 bases that match TRBD1. Germline assignment: CDR1 MDHEN and CDR2 SYDVKM. The CDR3 covers 14 residues. The V segment lost 5 bases and the J segment 8 bases; nucleotides outside the gene matches: 11. This chain's CDR3 is CASSVPGGGGGYTF. In DNA form, the CDR3 reads TGTGCCAGCAGTGTTCCGGGAGGGGGCGGGGGCTACACCTTC.

The gene calls are TRBV7-2 and TRBJ2-1; D call uncertain. Trimming took off 5 bases at V and 8 bases at J, with 16 bases between the two ends. CDR3 length: 14 amino acids. Germline V gene data show CDR1 as SGHTA and CDR2 as FQGNSA. CDR3 nucleotide sequence: TGTGCCAGCAGCCGCGAACAGCTAACCTATGAGCAGTTCTTC. This encodes CASSREQLTYEQFF. The entire variable domain, with the rest obtained from reference TRBV7-2 and TRBJ2-1, is as follows: GAGVSQSPSNKVTEKGKDVELRCDPISGHTALYWYRQSLGQGLEFLIYFQGNSAPDKSGLPSDRFSAERTGGSVSTLTIQRTQQEDSAVYLCASSREQLTYEQFFGPGTRLTVL.

The genes are TRBV9 and TRBJ2-7; D is ambiguous. The CDR3 contains 14 residues. Trimming shortened V by 0 bases and J by 0 bases, and 7 bases separated the two germline ends. Germline V gene sequence: CDR1 SGDLS, CDR2 YYNGEE. The CDR3 sequence is CASSVGVGSYEQYF. The CDR3, as DNA: TGTGCCAGCAGCGTAGGCGTTGGCTCCTACGAGCAGTACTTC. The full variable domain, its missing parts supplied by reference TRBV9 and TRBJ2-7, is DSGVTQTPKHLITATGQRVTLRCSPRSGDLSVYWYQQSLDQGLQFLIQYYNGEERAKGNILERFSAQQFPDLHSELNLSSLELGDSALYFCASSVGVGSYEQYFGPGTRLTVT.

This sequence joins TRBV5-8 and TRBJ1-3, with D possibly TRBD1 on 5 matching bases. The V and J ends lost 3 bases and 0 bases respectively, with 10 bases between them. Per germline, CDR1 SGHTS and CDR2 YDEGEE. This CDR3 has 15 residues. The CDR3 loop reads CASSWGVVSGNTIYF. CDR3 nucleotide sequence: TGTGCCAGCAGCTGGGGGGTGGTCTCTGGAAACACCATATATTTT.

This clone appeared once. The CDR3 sequence: CASSLTQTAYLQPQHF. In DNA form, the CDR3 reads TGTGCCAGCAGCTTAACGCAGACAGCATATCTTCAGCCCCAGCATTTT. The chain is built from TRBV7-8 and TRBJ1-5; TRBD1 is a possible D gene (5 bases). The CDR3 extends over 16 amino acids. Germline V gene data show CDR1 as SGHVS and CDR2 as FQNEAQ. Trimming shortened V by 2 bases and J by 6 bases, and 17 bases separated the two germline ends. Full variable domain (remainder filled in from reference TRBV7-8 and TRBJ1-5): GAGVSQSPRYKVAKRGQDVALRCDPISGHVSLFWYQQALGQGPEFLTYFQNEAQLDKSGLPSDRFFAERPEGSVSTLKIQRTQQEDSAVYLCASSLTQTAYLQPQHFGDGTRLSIL.

This rearrangement joins TRBV5-1 to TRBJ2-2, with D tentatively TRBD1 (5 bases). The V gene lost 4 bases and the J gene lost 1 base, with 5 bases spanning the gap. Germline V gene sequence: CDR1 SGHRS, CDR2 YFSETQ. The CDR3 is 13 amino acids. The CDR3 nucleotides read TGCGCCAGCAGCACAGGGAACACCGGGGAGCTGTTTTTT. The encoded protein is CASSTGNTGELFF.

V and J are TRBV7-3 and TRBJ2-3, with D tentatively TRBD2 (7 bases). Trimming stripped 5 bases from V and 1 base from J, with 16 bases between. Germline CDR1 SGHTA, CDR2 FQGTGA. This CDR3 contains 16 residues. The CDR3 is CASSRSRGGGTDTQYF. The CDR3 DNA is TGTGCCAGCAGCCGCAGTAGGGGGGGCGGCACAGATACGCAGTATTTT.